This T cell receptor (beta chain) is drawn from a study of T cells in Graves' hyperthyroidism and ophthalmopathy. RNA transcripts were the template for amplifying TCR beta CDR3 regions. HTBI primers were used for first-round RT-PCR of the TCR CDR3. From the multiplex PCR reads, TCRdb called clonotypes with MiXCR, one entry per CDR3 protein. The sample records about 520,000 distinct CDR3 sequences, roughly 20% being singletons. Study-wide results and limits: Using 13 V-J features, a model discriminated ophthalmopathy from stable hyperthyroidism. Most expanded thyroid clonotypes above 0.001 recurred in blood.

This clonotype has a count of ten or more. Its antigen is unidentified. This TCR came from a young man with Graves' hyperthyroidism. Sequenced material: blood.

The CDR3: CASSLRGANGEQYF. CDR3 bases: TGTGCCAGCAGCTTACGGGGGGCGAACGGGGAGCAGTACTTC. The rearrangement links TRBV13 to TRBJ2-7, with D possibly being TRBD2 (7 bases). The CDR3 totals 14 residues. CDR1 PRHDT and CDR2 FYEKMQ come from the germline V gene (reference sequence). Trimming pared 2 bases from V and 7 bases from J, leaving 15 bases between.